This TCR beta chain was recovered during a study of T cells in Graves' hyperthyroidism and ophthalmopathy. Study observations and caveats: Ophthalmopathy was separated from stable hyperthyroidism by a 13 V-J model. Ophthalmopathy was model-predicted a median approximately 6.4 months pre-onset. Blood also showed most of the thyroid clonotypes that were expanded above 0.001.

For Graves' hyperthyroidism to be stable, ophthalmopathy could not progress within 18 months. Using RNA transcripts as the source, TCR beta CDR3 regions were amplified. TCR CDR3 regions were first amplified by RT-PCR with HTBI primers. TCRdb itself ran the multiplex PCR reads through MiXCR, one entry per CDR3 protein. The profile shows about 700,000 distinct CDR3 sequences, 11% to 15% of them singletons. This clonotype was observed a few times. The antigen remains unidentified. V lost 1 base and J lost 8, with 17 bases in between. CDR1 SGHTA and CDR2 FQGNSA come from the germline V gene. The CDR3 sequence is 15 residues long.

The V and J genes are TRBV7-2 and TRBJ1-2, with a weak D call TRBD1 (5 bases). Source material: blood. The TCR sequence derives from a woman under 30 with Graves' hyperthyroidism. This chain's CDR3 is CASSLDLLRGTGYTF. The CDR3 DNA sequence: TGTGCCAGCAGCTTAGACCTCCTCCGGGGCACAGGCTACACCTTC.